The next 31 T cell receptor beta chains were all read from a single sample in a study of T cells in Graves' hyperthyroidism and ophthalmopathy. TCR beta CDR3 regions were amplified from RNA. The TCR CDR3 first-round RT-PCR relied on the HTBI primer set. MiXCR, run by TCRdb on the multiplex PCR reads, gives a single entry per CDR3 protein. The repertoire holds a few hundred thousand distinct CDR3 sequences, with 15% to 19% as singletons. Sample: blood. Receptors originate from a woman in her twenties or thirties with Graves' hyperthyroidism.

V and J are TRBV27 and TRBJ1-2; 7 bases match TRBD1. CDR1 is MNHEY and CDR2 is SMNVEV in the germline V gene (reference sequence). J was trimmed by 5 bases and V by 6 bases; bases with no gene match: 12. The CDR3 totals 15 residues. CDR3 loop: CASSNRIGTEYGYTF. The CDR3 DNA follows: TGTGCCAGCAGCAATAGGATTGGGACAGAGTATGGCTACACCTTC.

This clonotype was counted ten times or more. The chain has TRBV2 and TRBJ2-7; the D is unclear. The CDR3 is made up of 12 amino acids. Per germline, CDR1 SNHLY and CDR2 FYNNEI. Deletions cut 6 bases from V and 2 bases from J, with 8 bases between. In nucleotides, the CDR3 is TGTGCCAGCAGGTCCATACCCTACGAGCAGTACTTC. Amino acids: CASRSIPYEQYF.

This clonotype appeared many times. The gene calls are TRBV7-8 and TRBJ2-7; no clear D gene. V lost 4 bases and J lost 6, with 13 bases in between. CDR3 size: 13 residues. The germline V gene has CDR1 SGHVS and CDR2 FQNEAQ. In DNA form, the CDR3 reads TGTGCCAGCAGCTCCGATTTCTTCGTCGAGCAGTACTTC. This gives the protein CASSSDFFVEQYF.

This clonotype was observed at least ten times. This chain connects TRBV28 to TRBJ2-3, with D hard to call. Germline CDR1 is MDHEN and CDR2 is SYDVKM. The length of the CDR3 is 12 residues. Trimming left V 3 bases short and J 2 bases short, with 3 bases between. The CDR3 DNA follows: TGTGCCAGCAGTTTCAACACAGATACGCAGTATTTT. This codes for CASSFNTDTQYF. Full variable domain (missing parts from reference TRBV28 and TRBJ2-3): DVKVTQSSRYLVKRTGEKVFLECVQDMDHENMFWYRQDPGLGLRLIYFSYDVKMKEKGDIPEGYSVSREKKERFSLILESASTNQTSMYLCASSFNTDTQYFGPGTRLTVL.

The V and J genes are TRBV29-1 and TRBJ2-3; D unclear. This CDR3 spans 16 amino acids. Germline CDR1 and CDR2: SQVTM and ANQGSEA. Trimming stripped 6 bases from V and 2 bases from J, with 21 bases between. Here the CDR3 DNA reads TGCAGCGTCCGGCCCCAAGGACCGCCCATCACAGATACGCAGTATTTT. Amino acid sequence: CSVRPQGPPITDTQYF.

V gene TRBV19 combines with J gene TRBJ1-1; TRBD1 agrees at 10 bases. V lost 3 bases to trimming and J lost 8 bases; unmatched junction nucleotides: 6. The germline CDR1 and CDR2 sequences are LNHDA and SQIVND (reference sequence). The CDR3 has 14 amino acids. CDR3 nucleotide sequence: TGTGCCAGTAGTATTGTGGGGACAGGGGCGGAAGCTTTCTTT. Its translation is CASSIVGTGAEAFF.

The table lists this clonotype with many counts. The chain couples TRBV2 to TRBJ1-5, with a weak D call TRBD1 (5 bases). V was cut by 6 bases and J by 0 bases, with 18 bases left in between. CDR1 and CDR2 (germline): SNHLY, FYNNEI. The CDR3 covers 17 residues. This chain's CDR3 is CASSDFGGWYSNQPQHF. The CDR3 DNA reads TGTGCCAGCAGCGACTTCGGGGGGTGGTATAGCAATCAGCCCCAGCATTTT.

V and J are TRBV20-1 and TRBJ2-6; D is unresolved. The germline CDR1 and CDR2 sequences are DFQATT and SNEGSKA (reference sequence). The CDR3 runs 14 residues. V gave up 4 bases and J gave up 0 bases, with 7 bases separating them. CDR3 nucleotide sequence: TGCAGTGCTACCCCCCTCTCTGGGGCCAACGTCCTGACTTTC. Translating it yields CSATPLSGANVLTF.

This clonotype was detected many times. The rearrangement uses TRBV20-1 and TRBJ2-7, with D perhaps being TRBD1 or TRBD2 (5 bases each). Trimming shortened V by 6 bases and J by 3 bases, and 12 bases separated the two germline ends. This CDR3 region has 12 residues. In germline, CDR1 is DFQATT, CDR2 SNEGSKA (reference sequence). CDR3 bases: TGCAGTGCGAGGGGACCAGACTACGAGCAGTACTTC. This codes for CSARGPDYEQYF.

There are many counts of this clonotype. The chain links TRBV20-1 to TRBJ2-3; D not resolved. Germline V gene data show CDR1 as DFQATT and CDR2 as SNEGSKA (reference sequence). Trimming pared 4 bases from V and 7 bases from J, leaving 18 bases between. The CDR3 runs to 14 residues. In nucleotides, the CDR3 is TGCAGTGCTACTCGACCACCCTTGGAGTATACGCAGTATTTT. Translating gives CSATRPPLEYTQYF.

To note about this clonotype: One end of the junction does not line up with germline, which may come from a read error. The rearrangement links TRBV7-2 to TRBJ2-3; D unclear. The CDR3 has 13 amino acids. Germline V lookup: CDR1 SGHTA, CDR2 FQGNSA. The CDR3 sequence: CASSLPHTDTRYF. The CDR3 coding sequence is TGTGCCAGCAGCTTACCCCACACAGATACGCGGTATTTT.

This clonotype appeared a few times. This rearrangement joins TRBV10-3 to TRBJ1-1, with D possibly matching TRBD1 (6 bases). Trimming cost V 2 bases and J 3 bases, with 10 bases left between them. This CDR3 region has 14 residues. Germline V lookup: CDR1 ENHRY, CDR2 SYGVKD. CDR3 sequence: CAISERGADTEAFF. The CDR3 DNA reads TGTGCCATCAGTGAGCGGGGGGCGGACACTGAAGCTTTCTTT.

This clonotype has at least ten counts. The chain joins TRBV7-9 to TRBJ2-7, with 10 nucleotides matching TRBD1. V lost 5 bases to trimming and J lost 6 bases; unmatched junction nucleotides: 13. This CDR3 contains 16 residues. Germline-derived CDR1 and CDR2 are SEHNR and FQNEAQ (reference sequence). The DNA of the CDR3 is TGTGCCAGCAGCCACCCAGTGGGGACAGGGGTCACCGAGCAGTACTTC. Translating gives CASSHPVGTGVTEQYF.

Ten or more counts support this clonotype. The chain employs TRBV7-9 and TRBJ2-1; D perhaps matches TRBD2 (5 bases). The ends were cut back, 6 bases at V and 5 bases at J, with 8 bases in the middle. CDR1 is SEHNR, CDR2 FQNEAQ, per germline (reference sequence). The CDR3 contains 12 residues. The CDR3 nucleotides read TGTGCCAGCAGACGGACTGACAATGAGCAGTTCTTC. This codes for CASRRTDNEQFF.

Ten or more counts support this clonotype. The gene calls are TRBV5-1 and TRBJ1-1; D gene ambiguous. Germline assignment: CDR1 SGHRS and CDR2 YFSETQ. The CDR3 length is 14 residues. The germline V and J ends were trimmed by 0 bases and 4 bases, with 10 bases remaining between them. CDR3 loop: CASSLAARFTEAFF. DNA for the CDR3: TGCGCCAGCAGCTTGGCGGCCAGGTTCACTGAAGCTTTCTTT.

This clonotype appeared many times. The chain employs TRBV7-9 and TRBJ1-4; 11 nucleotides line up with TRBD1. Looked up from germline, CDR1 is SEHNR and CDR2 is FQNEAQ (reference sequence). J lost 6 bases, V lost 7 bases, and 4 bases had no gene match. There are 14 residues in the CDR3. The CDR3 protein is CASTPGQGDEKLFF. CDR3 DNA: TGTGCCAGCACCCCGGGACAGGGGGATGAAAAACTGTTTTTT.

The table lists this clonotype with many counts. The chain recombines TRBV28 with TRBJ2-1; 10 nucleotides line up with TRBD1. The trim removed 6 bases at V and 2 bases at J, leaving 7 bases unmatched. The length of the CDR3 is 16 residues. Germline V CDR1 and CDR2: MDHEN, SYDVKM. CDR3 sequence: CASRHPGQGTYNEQFF. The CDR3 DNA sequence: TGTGCCAGCAGACATCCGGGACAGGGGACCTACAATGAGCAGTTCTTC.

The sample holds many counts of this clonotype. The rearrangement links TRBV6-4 to TRBJ2-3; 11 positions agree with TRBD2. J was trimmed by 1 base and V by 3 bases; bases with no gene match: 6. Germline V gives CDR1 MRHNA, CDR2 SNTAGT. The CDR3 is made up of 17 amino acids. In DNA form, the CDR3 reads TGTGCCAGCAGTGATGGGACTAGCGGAACGGGCACAGATACGCAGTATTTT. It is translated as CASSDGTSGTGTDTQYF.

This clonotype was seen a few times. J is TRBJ2-1 and V is TRBV20-1, with no clear D. From germline, CDR1 is DFQATT and CDR2 SNEGSKA (reference sequence). There are 13 residues in the CDR3. Trimming shortened V by 6 bases and J by 4 bases, and 13 bases separated the two germline ends. CDR3 amino acids: CSAASVGYNEQFF. The CDR3 nucleotides are TGCAGTGCCGCTTCCGTTGGGTACAATGAGCAGTTCTTC.

This clonotype was seen once. A much larger clone differs from this one at a single base, so this may be a read error. This chain connects TRBV27 to TRBJ1-2, with 9 bases matching TRBD1. The CDR3 is 15 amino acids. The V gene's germline CDR1 is MNHEY and CDR2 SMNVEV (reference sequence). CDR3 protein: CASSPGQGKDYSYTF. The CDR3 DNA follows: TGTGCCAGCAGTCCAGGACAGGGGAAGGACTATAGCTACACCTTC.

DNA for the CDR3: TGTGCCAGCAGTTCGACAGGTGCGTGGAGGGAGCAGTTCTTC. It is translated as CASSSTGAWREQFF. The chain uses TRBV28 and TRBJ2-1, with a possible D match to TRBD1 (6 bases). Germline values: CDR1 MDHEN, CDR2 SYDVKM. V lost 4 bases to trimming and J lost 10 bases, with 17 bases between them. The CDR3 extends over 14 amino acids.

This clonotype was counted at least ten times. This chain links TRBV7-2 with TRBJ1-1; D remains ambiguous. Trimming removed 1 base from V and 5 bases from J, with 8 bases in between. The CDR3 is made up of 13 amino acids. CDR1 and CDR2 (germline): SGHTA, FQGNSA. In DNA form, the CDR3 reads TGTGCCAGCAGCTTAGGGGTAGAGACTGAAGCTTTCTTT. Translating gives CASSLGVETEAFF.

CDR3 sequence (DNA): TGTGCCAGCAGGGGGGACTCTCCCTACGAGCAGTACTTC. It codes for CASRGDSPYEQYF. J is TRBJ2-7 and V is TRBV2, with a weak D call TRBD2 (6 bases). Trimming pared 6 bases from V and 2 bases from J, leaving 11 bases between. CDR3 length equals 13 residues. From germline, CDR1 is SNHLY and CDR2 FYNNEI.

This clonotype turned up a few times. The V call is TRBV6-1, the J call TRBJ2-5; D might be TRBD1 or TRBD2, each matching 5 bases. CDR3 size: 14 residues. From germline, CDR1 is MNHNS and CDR2 SASEGT. The V end was cut by 6 bases, the J end by 1 base, with 12 bases between. In DNA, the CDR3 is TGTGCCAGCAGGTACCGGGACGTCCAAGAGACCCAGTACTTC. Encoded protein: CASRYRDVQETQYF.

This clonotype was picked up many times. The genes are TRBV6-5 and TRBJ1-6; a weak D match, TRBD1 (6 bases). The V gene lost 2 bases and the J gene lost 4 bases, with 9 bases spanning the gap. The germline CDR1 and CDR2 sequences are MNHEY and SVGAGI. This CDR3 region has 15 residues. The CDR3 sequence: CASSYEGGYNSPLHF. The CDR3 DNA follows: TGTGCCAGCAGTTACGAGGGGGGATATAATTCACCCCTCCACTTT.

The chain recombines TRBV6-4 with TRBJ2-7, with D possibly matching TRBD2 (6 bases). This CDR3 has 13 amino acids. Germline V gene sequence: CDR1 MRHNA, CDR2 SNTAGT. Deletions cut 11 bases from V and 6 bases from J, with 20 bases between. The CDR3 DNA is TGTGCCGGCGGTGGCGGGACCCCTTGCGAGCAGTACTTC. It is translated as CAGGGGTPCEQYF.

The chain has TRBV6-1 and TRBJ1-3; D is perhaps TRBD1 (6 bases). Germline values: CDR1 MNHNS, CDR2 SASEGT. CDR3 size: 16 residues. Trimming pared 3 bases from V and 0 bases from J, leaving 12 bases between. As DNA, the CDR3 is TGTGCCAGCAGTGACCCGGCAGGGGTCTCTGGAAACACCATATATTTT. This codes for CASSDPAGVSGNTIYF.

This clonotype was recorded a few times. This chain joins TRBV7-6 and TRBJ2-2; D might be TRBD1 or TRBD2, each matching 5 bases. The V gene lost 2 bases and the J gene lost 5 bases, with 15 bases spanning the gap. Per the germline V gene, CDR1 is SGHVS and CDR2 is FNYEAQ. This CDR3 spans 16 amino acids. This CDR3 is CASSLYRGRETGELFF. CDR3 DNA: TGTGCCAGCAGCTTATACCGGGGCAGGGAGACCGGGGAGCTGTTTTTT.

This clonotype was recorded at least ten times. The chain couples TRBV11-2 to TRBJ2-1, with 7 bases matching TRBD2. This CDR3 is 14 amino acids long. The trim removed 5 bases at V and 9 bases at J, leaving 10 bases unmatched. CDR1 and CDR2 (germline): SGHAT, FQNNGV. The CDR3 DNA is TGTGCCAGCAGCCCATCGACTAGCTGGGGTGAGCAGTTCTTC. It is translated as CASSPSTSWGEQFF. The full variable domain, completed using reference TRBV11-2 and TRBJ2-1, is EAGVAQSPRYKIIEKRQSVAFWCNPISGHATLYWYQQILGQGPKLLIQFQNNGVVDDSQLPKDRFSAERLKGVDSTLKIQPAKLEDSAVYLCASSPSTSWGEQFFGPGTRLTVL.

This clonotype was seen at least ten times. The chain couples TRBV30 to TRBJ1-5; TRBD1 agrees at 9 bases. Germline-derived CDR1 and CDR2 are GTSNPN and SVGIG (reference sequence). With 0 bases clipped from V and 2 bases from J, the junction kept 2 bases outside the gene matches. The length of the CDR3 is 15 residues. DNA for the CDR3: TGTGCCTGGAGTGTACAGGGGGCGCGCAATCAGCCCCAGCATTTT. Protein product: CAWSVQGARNQPQHF. The full variable domain, with the rest looked up from reference TRBV30 and TRBJ1-5, is SQTIHQWPATLVQPVGSPLSLECTVEGTSNPNLYWYRQAAGRGLQLLFYSVGIGQISSEVPQNLSASRPQDRQFILSSKKLLLSDSGFYLCAWSVQGARNQPQHFGDGTRLSIL.

This clonotype was seen ten or more times. The chain joins TRBV5-1 to TRBJ2-1; D perhaps matches TRBD2 (6 bases). V shed 7 bases and J shed 4 bases, with 21 bases lying between them. Germline V gives CDR1 SGHRS, CDR2 YFSETQ. The CDR3 runs 16 residues. This CDR3 reads CASATLGGQPYNEQFF. The CDR3 DNA reads as TGCGCCAGCGCCACTTTGGGAGGTCAACCGTACAATGAGCAGTTCTTC.